The 21 T cell receptor beta chains below were found in one sample sequenced in a study of blood T cell repertoires in COVID-19. Assay used: immunoSEQ multiplex PCR; TCRdb lists only in-frame clones, some missing. This sample carries about 170,000 clones, more than 75% of them seen once, and the ten largest clones take approximately 3.5%. The specimen was peripheral blood. The receptors were sampled from a man between 70 and 80 years old with acute or convalescent COVID-19.

The chain joins TRBV3-1 (or the pseudogene TRBV3-2) to TRBJ2-6; the D is unclear. Germline loops: CDR1 LGHDT, CDR2 YNNKEL (reference sequence). The CDR3 has 15 residues. Deletions cut 4 bases from V and 1 base from J, with 8 bases between. CDR3 in DNA: TGTGCCAGCAGCCGCGAGCTATCTGGGGCCAACGTCCTGACTTTC. This gives the protein CASSRELSGANVLTF.

The chain has TRBV28 and TRBJ1-1, with D possibly TRBD1 on 6 matching bases. This CDR3 region has 14 residues. Germline CDR1 reads MDHEN; CDR2 reads SYDVKM. V was clipped by 5 bases and J by 1 base, with 11 bases between them. The CDR3 is CASSPPDRNTEAFF. CDR3 nucleotide sequence: TGTGCCAGCAGTCCCCCGGACAGGAACACTGAAGCTTTCTTT.

This clone is a singleton in its sample. This chain uses TRBV25-1 with TRBJ2-5, with TRBD2 as a possible D gene (6 bases). CDR1 and CDR2 from the germline V gene are MGHDK and SYGVNS. This CDR3 comprises 13 residues. V lost 3 bases and J 6 bases, leaving 11 bases between the germline ends. The CDR3 DNA is TGTGCCAGCAGTGACGCCGGGAGTCAGACCCAGTACTTC. It translates to CASSDAGSQTQYF.

The J gene is TRBJ1-2, the V gene TRBV6-1; TRBD1 agrees at 7 bases. After removal of 1 base from V and 7 bases from J, the junction contained 6 bases not matched to a gene. Looked up from germline, CDR1 is MNHNS and CDR2 is SASEGT. CDR3 size: 14 residues. The CDR3 nucleotides read TGTGCCAGCAGTGAAGTCGTGGCAGGGGGTGGCTACACCTTC. It is translated as CASSEVVAGGGYTF.

The chain combines TRBV3-1 (or the pseudogene TRBV3-2) with TRBJ1-1; D remains unclear. CDR3 length equals 14 residues. CDR1 and CDR2 (germline): LGHDT, YNNKEL (reference sequence). V dropped 3 bases and J dropped 1 base, with 9 bases sitting between them. The CDR3 is CASSQTKRNTEAFF. Written as DNA, the CDR3 is TGTGCCAGCAGCCAGACAAAAAGGAACACTGAAGCTTTCTTT.

This chain links TRBV7-9 with TRBJ1-2; weak D call: TRBD1 (5 bases). Trimming took off 2 bases at V and 3 bases at J, with 10 bases between the two ends. CDR1 SEHNR and CDR2 FQNEAQ come from the germline V gene (reference sequence). The CDR3 is made up of 14 amino acids. CDR3 amino acids: CASSLFAGHYGYTF. The CDR3 nucleotides read TGTGCCAGCAGCTTATTTGCGGGGCACTATGGCTACACCTTC.

The chain carries TRBV3-1 (or the pseudogene TRBV3-2) and TRBJ1-5; the D gene is possibly TRBD1 (5 bases). This CDR3 region has 13 residues. CDR1 and CDR2 from the germline V gene are LGHDT and YNNKEL (reference sequence). V was cut by 0 bases and J by 11 bases, with 11 bases left in between. CDR3 coding DNA: TGTGCCAGCAGCCAAGAGGAGGAGGGGTCCCAGCATTTT. Its translation is CASSQEEEGSQHF.

The chain is built from TRBV7-2 and TRBJ1-4; D possibly corresponds to TRBD1 (5 bases). Germline V gene lookup returns CDR1 SGHTA and CDR2 FQGNSA. The germline V and J ends were trimmed by 7 bases and 4 bases, with 16 bases remaining between them. The CDR3 contains 15 residues. CDR3 loop: CASTSGGAGNEKLFF. The CDR3 DNA reads TGTGCCAGCACCTCAGGAGGGGCGGGTAATGAAAAACTGTTTTTT.

This clone was counted only a few times. The chain carries TRBV7-9 and TRBJ1-1; 7 bases fit TRBD1. CDR3 length: 14 amino acids. In germline, CDR1 is SEHNR, CDR2 FQNEAQ (reference sequence). Unmatched junction bases numbered 7, after V lost 7 bases and J lost 2 bases. In nucleotides, the CDR3 is TGTGCCAGCACCAAGGGACAGTCAAACACTGAAGCTTTCTTT. This sequence encodes CASTKGQSNTEAFF.

The CDR3 DNA follows: TGTGCCAGCAGCCTCGGGACTAGCGGGAGGGCCACAGATACGCAGTATTTT. Amino acid sequence: CASSLGTSGRATDTQYF. The chain is built from TRBV7-9 and TRBJ2-3; 16 positions match TRBD2. V trimming: 5 bases; J trimming: 2 bases; junction bases outside the gene matches: 4. Per germline, CDR1 SEHNR and CDR2 FQNEAQ (reference sequence). The CDR3 has 17 amino acids.

The chain combines TRBV19 with TRBJ1-3; 7 bases map to TRBD1. In germline, CDR1 is LNHDA, CDR2 SQIVND (reference sequence). The CDR3 runs to 15 residues. V was clipped by 5 bases and J by 0 bases; unmatched bases: 4. The CDR3 region is CASSVTGYSGNTIYF. In DNA form, the CDR3 reads TGTGCCAGTAGTGTGACAGGGTACTCTGGAAACACCATATATTTT.

This chain joins TRBV18 and TRBJ1-1, with D unclear. The CDR3 covers 12 residues. The ends were cut back, 4 bases at V and 7 bases at J, with 10 bases in the middle. CDR1 KGHSH and CDR2 LQKENI come from the germline V gene. CDR3 DNA: TGTGCCAGCTCACTAATCCCAGATGAAGCTTTCTTT. This codes for CASSLIPDEAFF.

The rearrangement joins TRBV2 to TRBJ2-3, with 12 bases matching TRBD2. V lost 2 bases and J lost 7; bases outside the gene matches: 7. This CDR3 region has 16 residues. Germline CDR1 reads SNHLY; CDR2 reads FYNNEI. The CDR3 here is CASSERLAGGPNTQYF. CDR3 coding DNA: TGTGCCAGCAGTGAAAGGCTAGCGGGGGGGCCGAATACGCAGTATTTT.

The CDR3 protein is CASSLGLGVDTQYF. The CDR3 DNA reads as TGTGCCAGCAGCCTGGGACTAGGGGTGGATACGCAGTATTTT. V usage is TRBV7-2 and J usage is TRBJ2-3; 8 bases match TRBD2. This CDR3 spans 14 amino acids. Germline V CDR1 and CDR2: SGHTA, FQGNSA. Germline trimming cut 5 bases from V and 6 bases from J; bases unmatched to any gene: 7. The full variable domain, completed using reference TRBV7-2 and TRBJ2-3, is GAGVSQSPSNKVTEKGKDVELRCDPISGHTALYWYRQSLGQGLEFLIYFQGNSAPDKSGLPSDRFSAERTGGSVSTLTIQRTQQEDSAVYLCASSLGLGVDTQYFGPGTRLTVL.

The chain carries TRBV19 and TRBJ2-3; 7 nucleotides align to TRBD1. CDR3 length: 16 residues. The germline CDR1 and CDR2 sequences are LNHDA and SQIVND (reference sequence). With V trimmed by 4 bases and J by 2 bases, 9 bases remained unmatched. DNA for the CDR3: TGTGCCAGTAGTAGCGCCGGGACAGTCATCACAGATACGCAGTATTTT. As protein: CASSSAGTVITDTQYF.

The chain couples TRBV9 to TRBJ2-1, with 8 bases identical to TRBD1. Per germline, CDR1 SGDLS and CDR2 YYNGEE. There are 15 residues in the CDR3. J lost 12 bases, V lost 4 bases, and 15 bases had no gene match. This CDR3 is CASSPRFETGVSQFF. The CDR3 region has the DNA TGTGCCAGCAGCCCTAGGTTTGAGACAGGGGTTTCGCAGTTCTTC.

This chain links TRBV7-2 with TRBJ2-1; 8 bases line up with TRBD2. Trimming took 5 bases from V and 6 from J; bases not matched to a gene: 9. Germline CDR1 SGHTA, CDR2 FQGNSA. The CDR3 spans 15 residues. The CDR3 reads CASSLGGGTPNEQFF. DNA of the CDR3: TGTGCCAGCAGCCTGGGCGGGGGGACCCCCAATGAGCAGTTCTTC.

J is TRBJ2-7 and V is TRBV28; 11 bases are shared with TRBD2. The CDR3 has 16 amino acids. The germline gives CDR1 MDHEN, CDR2 SYDVKM. J lost 2 bases, V lost 6 bases, and 9 bases had no gene match. CDR3 bases: TGTGCCAGCAGCCACTCCGGGACTAGCGGCCCCTACGAGCAGTACTTC. Its translation: CASSHSGTSGPYEQYF.

In its sample, this clone was seen once. The chain uses TRBV7-2 and TRBJ2-5; a possible D gene is TRBD2 (5 bases). The CDR3 runs to 13 residues. Germline lookup yields CDR1 SGHTA and CDR2 FQGNSA. V was clipped by 3 bases and J by 4 bases, with 9 bases between them. The CDR3 sequence is CASSFTGRETQYF. In nucleotides, the CDR3 is TGTGCCAGCAGCTTCACGGGGAGAGAGACCCAGTACTTC.

This chain links TRBV7-3 with TRBJ2-5; weak D call: TRBD2 (6 bases). The V end was cut by 11 bases, the J end by 4 bases, with 14 bases between. This CDR3 spans 12 amino acids. Germline values: CDR1 SGHTA, CDR2 FQGTGA. Written as DNA, the CDR3 is TGTGCCCGCCTAGCCGGGGGAGAGACCCAGTACTTC. It translates to CARLAGGETQYF.

The table lists this clone with a few counts. This chain links TRBV9 with TRBJ2-7, with D possibly being TRBD2 (5 bases). The CDR3 sequence is 14 residues long. V lost 3 bases to trimming and J lost 7 bases, with 17 bases between them. Looked up from germline, CDR1 is SGDLS and CDR2 is YYNGEE. CDR3 protein: CASSAGGSLREQYF. The CDR3 nucleotides read TGTGCCAGCAGCGCCGGCGGGTCCCTAAGGGAGCAGTACTTC.